This paragraph reports one T cell receptor (beta chain). Antigen: not known. A multiplex PCR was run with 60 Vbeta primers and 13 Jbeta primers. Sequencing used immunoSEQ multiplex PCR; TCRdb keeps in-frame clones, though not all of them. The table lists 130,000 to 150,000 clones, around 84% of them singletons. V shed 2 bases, J shed 1 base, and the junction held 8 bases outside the gene matches. The germline CDR1 and CDR2 sequences are SGHVS and FQNEAQ. The CDR3 is made up of 17 amino acids. The data originate from a study of cytomegalovirus exposure and HLA in healthy donors. Study findings and constraints: Association of a missense DCLRE1C variant with TCR beta V- and J-gene trimming was reported in a later analysis. The CMV antigen specificity of three CMV-associated chains was confirmed through in vitro analysis. There were 160 or so TCR beta chains listed as cytomegalovirus-associated.

The chain is built from TRBV7-8 and TRBJ1-5; 7 bases match TRBD1. The sequence derives from a man aged 35 to 55 in good health and CMV-seropositive. Sequencing was carried out using PBMCs. The CDR3, as DNA: TGTGCCAGCAGCTTATTTAATGACAGGGTGAGCAATCAGCCCCAGCATTTT. Protein sequence: CASSLFNDRVSNQPQHF.